The clone carrying this T cell receptor beta chain was seen a few times. TCRdb fed the RT-PCR reads into MiXCR, producing one record per CDR3 protein. The data contain 400,000 to 450,000 distinct CDR3 sequences, 16% of them singletons. V was clipped by 5 bases and J by 6 bases, with 10 bases between them. Germline V gene lookup returns CDR1 DFQATT and CDR2 SNEGSKA (reference sequence). The CDR3 consists of 11 residues. The sample is drawn from a study of patients and donors after allogeneic stem cell transplantation. The chain recombines TRBV20-1 with TRBJ1-2; D gene ambiguous. The clonotype comes from a human donor who was either an allogeneic HSCT recipient or a stem cell or donor lymphocyte infusion donor (not recorded which). It is not recorded whose cells these are; they may come from a transplant donor. The sample was blood, either unsorted or a sorted T cell fraction (not recorded which). The CDR3 is CSAPRSNGYTF. CDR3 coding DNA: TGCAGTGCTCCCAGATCGAATGGCTACACCTTC.